The 25 T cell receptor beta chains given below trace back to one sample, sequenced in a study of T cells in Graves' hyperthyroidism and ophthalmopathy. It was RNA transcripts that yielded the amplified TCR beta CDR3 regions. Carried out on the TCR CDR3, a first-round RT-PCR used the HTBI primer set. Via MiXCR, TCRdb re-called the multiplex PCR reads, giving one row per CDR3 protein. Of some 500,000 distinct CDR3 sequences in the sample, about 16% were seen once. Input material: blood. The receptors here all came from a woman younger than 45 with Graves' ophthalmopathy.

The V and J genes are TRBV4-1 and TRBJ1-2; 9 nucleotides agree with TRBD1. Germline-derived CDR1 and CDR2 are MGHRA and YSYEKL. The trim removed 6 bases at V and 2 bases at J, leaving 10 bases unmatched. This CDR3 region has 16 residues. The CDR3 DNA sequence: TGCGCCAGCAGAACCCTACAGGGGGCGAAAAACTATGGCTACACCTTC. Its translation: CASRTLQGAKNYGYTF.

In this sample, this clonotype turned up a few times. The chain uses TRBV9 and TRBJ2-1; D call uncertain. The germline gives CDR1 SGDLS, CDR2 YYNGEE. Trimming cost V 0 bases and J 7 bases, with 11 bases left between them. The CDR3 runs 14 residues. The CDR3 is CASSVVGSDNEQFF. As DNA, the CDR3 is TGTGCCAGCAGCGTAGTCGGCAGCGATAATGAGCAGTTCTTC.

This clonotype has ten or more counts. The chain carries TRBV6-1 and TRBJ2-7; D is possibly TRBD1 (5 bases). V lost 7 bases, J lost 7 bases, and 11 bases lay in between. Germline V CDR1 and CDR2: MNHNS, SASEGT. CDR3 size: 11 residues. The CDR3 region is CASTKQGEQYF. Written as DNA, the CDR3 is TGTGCCAGCACCAAGCAGGGTGAGCAGTACTTC.

This clonotype was detected only a few times. This chain links TRBV10-1 with TRBJ2-7; 9 nucleotides match TRBD1. V was clipped by 3 bases and J by 8 bases; unmatched bases: 11. The CDR3 has 15 amino acids. Germline values: CDR1 WNHNN, CDR2 SYGVQD (reference sequence). In DNA form, the CDR3 reads TGCGCCAGCAGTGATTGGGGACAGGGAGATGCAAAGCAGTACTTC. Translation: CASSDWGQGDAKQYF.

This clonotype appeared many times. This sequence joins TRBV6-1 and TRBJ1-1; TRBD1 matches 11 bases. CDR1 and CDR2 from the germline V gene are MNHNS and SASEGT. The CDR3 totals 16 residues. With V trimmed by 6 bases and J by 1 base, 7 bases remained unmatched. CDR3 amino acids: CASSEPGQGENTEAFF. Here the CDR3 DNA reads TGTGCCAGCAGCGAACCGGGACAGGGGGAGAACACTGAAGCTTTCTTT.

This chain joins TRBV6-2 or TRBV6-3 and TRBJ1-1; tentative D call: TRBD1 (5 bases). Germline CDR1 reads MNHEY; CDR2 reads SVGEGT. The CDR3 runs 17 residues. Trimming removed 0 bases from V and 0 bases from J, with 14 bases in between. CDR3 amino acids: CASSYSTGTALNTEAFF. The CDR3 DNA reads as TGTGCCAGCAGTTACTCGACCGGGACGGCCCTGAACACTGAAGCTTTCTTT.

This clonotype occurred a few times. The chain couples TRBV24-1 to TRBJ2-5, with D hard to call. CDR1 is KGHDR and CDR2 is SFDVKD in the germline V gene. The CDR3 is 12 amino acids. Trimming stripped 1 base from V and 5 bases from J, with 4 bases between. For the CDR3, the DNA is TGTGCCACCAGTGATTTCATGGAGACCCAGTACTTC. As protein: CATSDFMETQYF.

This chain uses TRBV7-9 with TRBJ2-3; D is possibly TRBD1 (5 bases). The V end lost 5 bases, the J end lost 4 bases, and 7 bases lay between the germline ends. Germline lookup yields CDR1 SEHNR and CDR2 FQNEAQ (reference sequence). The CDR3 has 12 residues. CDR3 amino acids: CASSTRADTQYF. CDR3 DNA sequence: TGTGCCAGCAGCACCAGGGCAGATACGCAGTATTTT.

This clonotype appeared many times. This chain links TRBV5-1 with TRBJ1-1; D not resolved. This CDR3 is built from 14 residues. The germline V gene has CDR1 SGHRS and CDR2 YFSETQ. Deletions cut 7 bases from V and 0 bases from J, with 13 bases between. CDR3 amino acids: CASVAGIMNTEAFF. Written as DNA, the CDR3 is TGCGCCAGCGTGGCAGGCATTATGAACACTGAAGCTTTCTTT. The entire variable domain, with the rest obtained from reference TRBV5-1 and TRBJ1-1, is as follows: KAGVTQTPRYLIKTRGQQVTLSCSPISGHRSVSWYQQTPGQGLQFLFEYFSETQRNKGNFPGRFSGRQFSNSRSEMNVSTLELGDSALYLCASVAGIMNTEAFFGQGTRLTVV.

The V and J genes are TRBV6-5 and TRBJ2-1, with D perhaps TRBD1 or TRBD2 (7 bases each). The germline gives CDR1 MNHEY, CDR2 SVGAGI. Trimming shortened V by 2 bases and J by 9 bases, and 20 bases separated the two germline ends. The CDR3 loop spans 16 amino acids. CDR3 coding DNA: TGTGCCAGCAGTTACGAGGGGGCTAGCGGTAGCAGTGAGCAGTTCTTC. Protein product: CASSYEGASGSSEQFF.

This chain connects TRBV18 to TRBJ2-7, with TRBD2 identical over 7 bases. Trimming cost V 2 bases and J 3 bases; bases outside gene matches: 7. The CDR3 sequence is 15 residues long. Germline V gene sequence: CDR1 KGHSH, CDR2 LQKENI. The DNA of the CDR3 is TGTGCCAGCTCACCAGTCGGGGCGGGAGTCTACGAGCAGTACTTC. It encodes CASSPVGAGVYEQYF.

The chain has TRBV27 and TRBJ1-4; D not resolved. Germline V gene data show CDR1 as MNHEY and CDR2 as SMNVEV (reference sequence). The CDR3 length is 14 residues. V was pared by 5 bases and J by 5 bases, with 12 bases between. Here the CDR3 reads CASSLVGRNEKLFF. In nucleotides, the CDR3 is TGTGCCAGCAGTCTTGTCGGACGGAATGAAAAACTGTTTTTT.

Of note for this clonotype: A clone one base away is much larger, so this may be a read error. CDR3 in amino acids: CASSLAPTSGRAKEQFF. The CDR3 nucleotides are TGTGCCAGCAGTTTAGCCCCAACTAGCGGGAGGGCCAAGGAGCAGTTCTTC. V is TRBV28 and J is TRBJ2-1; 13 bases align to TRBD2. The V gene end was trimmed by 2 bases and the J gene end by 10 bases; junction bases not matched to a gene: 11. Germline assignment: CDR1 MDHEN and CDR2 SYDVKM. This CDR3 is 17 amino acids long. The entire variable domain, with the rest obtained from reference TRBV28 and TRBJ2-1, is as follows: DVKVTQSSRYLVKRTGEKVFLECVQDMDHENMFWYRQDPGLGLRLIYFSYDVKMKEKGDIPEGYSVSREKKERFSLILESASTNQTSMYLCASSLAPTSGRAKEQFFGPGTRLTVL.

This clonotype was picked up many times. The V gene is TRBV9, the J gene TRBJ2-5, with D possibly being TRBD1 or TRBD2 (7 bases each). Per germline, CDR1 SGDLS and CDR2 YYNGEE. V was trimmed by 4 bases and J by 10 bases, leaving 23 bases between them. CDR3 length equals 15 residues. As DNA, the CDR3 is TGTGCCAGCAGCCCCACTTGGGAGGGGGCGACGGACCAGTACTTC. Translated, it gives CASSPTWEGATDQYF. Using reference TRBV9 and TRBJ2-5 for the parts outside the CDR3, the full variable domain is DSGVTQTPKHLITATGQRVTLRCSPRSGDLSVYWYQQSLDQGLQFLIQYYNGEERAKGNILERFSAQQFPDLHSELNLSSLELGDSALYFCASSPTWEGATDQYFGPGTRLLVL.

The table lists this clonotype with many counts. The chain links TRBV20-1 to TRBJ1-1; no clear D gene. V lost 6 bases and J 0 bases, leaving 14 bases between the germline ends. In germline, CDR1 is DFQATT, CDR2 SNEGSKA (reference sequence). The CDR3 sequence is 14 residues long. The DNA for the CDR3 is TGCAGTGCCAGGACCGGGTCGATGAACACTGAAGCTTTCTTT. It encodes CSARTGSMNTEAFF.

The rearrangement uses TRBV27 and TRBJ2-1, with 10 bases lining up with TRBD2. Germline V gene data show CDR1 as MNHEY and CDR2 as SMNVEV (reference sequence). This CDR3 has 13 amino acids. After removal of 6 bases from V and 7 bases from J, the junction contained 3 bases not matched to a gene. The CDR3 region is CASSGLAVNEQFF. In DNA, the CDR3 is TGTGCCAGCAGCGGACTAGCGGTGAATGAGCAGTTCTTC.

Only a few counts were recorded for this clonotype. J is TRBJ1-1 and V is TRBV6-2 or TRBV6-3, with no clear D. V was shortened by 0 bases and J by 4 bases, with 12 bases between the two germline ends. Germline values: CDR1 MNHEY, CDR2 SVGEGT. The CDR3 contains 15 residues. CDR3 protein: CASSYSRPGTTEAFF. The CDR3 nucleotides read TGTGCCAGCAGTTACTCGCGTCCCGGTACCACTGAAGCTTTCTTT.

This clonotype showed up just a few times. The chain joins TRBV19 to TRBJ1-5; TRBD1 aligns across 9 bases. The V gene's germline CDR1 is LNHDA and CDR2 SQIVND (reference sequence). V shed 5 bases, J shed 3 bases, and the junction held 8 bases outside the gene matches. The CDR3 loop spans 16 amino acids. The CDR3 protein is CASSPAGQGINQPQHF. The CDR3 region has the DNA TGTGCCAGTAGTCCTGCGGGACAGGGAATCAATCAGCCCCAGCATTTT.

The sample holds many counts of this clonotype. The chain has TRBV29-1 and TRBJ1-1; D is unresolved. The CDR3 has 14 residues. V was trimmed by 1 base and J by 0 bases, leaving 9 bases between them. Germline CDR1 reads SQVTM; CDR2 reads ANQGSEA. CDR3 coding DNA: TGCAGCGTTGAAGGGTTATTGCTGAACACTGAAGCTTTCTTT. Translating it yields CSVEGLLLNTEAFF.

This clonotype has a count of ten or more. The rearrangement uses TRBV20-1 and TRBJ2-7, with D uncertain. Trimming pared 2 bases from V and 0 bases from J, leaving 8 bases between. The CDR3 runs 13 residues. Germline V lookup: CDR1 DFQATT, CDR2 SNEGSKA (reference sequence). CDR3 residues: CSARFERSYEQYF. CDR3 nucleotides: TGCAGTGCTAGATTCGAGCGCTCCTACGAGCAGTACTTC.

This clonotype was recorded at least ten times. V gene TRBV3-1 combines with J gene TRBJ1-1; no definite D call. V was clipped by 4 bases and J by 8 bases, with 11 bases between them. This CDR3 has 12 amino acids. Germline loops: CDR1 LGHDT, CDR2 YNNKEL (reference sequence). This CDR3 reads CASSLAWEEAFF. The CDR3 bases are TGTGCCAGCAGCCTCGCTTGGGAGGAAGCTTTCTTT.

This clonotype was seen ten or more times. The J gene is TRBJ2-3, the V gene TRBV6-1, with 7 bases that match TRBD1. Trimming took 3 bases from V and 11 from J; bases not matched to a gene: 8. The CDR3 has 13 residues. Per germline, CDR1 MNHNS and CDR2 SASEGT. The CDR3 here is CASSDGPGQRQYF. The DNA for the CDR3 is TGTGCCAGCAGTGACGGCCCGGGACAGAGGCAGTATTTT.

The chain employs TRBV27 and TRBJ2-4; TRBD1 is a possible D gene (5 bases). The germline V and J ends were trimmed by 6 bases and 7 bases, with 7 bases remaining between them. Germline V lookup: CDR1 MNHEY, CDR2 SMNVEV (reference sequence). The CDR3 contains 11 residues. The CDR3 protein is CASRKGNIQYF. The CDR3 DNA reads as TGTGCCAGCAGGAAGGGGAACATTCAGTACTTC.

This clonotype was observed at least ten times. J is TRBJ2-3 and V is TRBV7-9, with D uncertain. V lost 3 bases to trimming and J lost 0 bases, with 10 bases between them. Germline CDR1 and CDR2: SEHNR and FQNEAQ (reference sequence). The CDR3 has 15 residues. This chain's CDR3 is CASSFGLVSTDTQYF. CDR3 nucleotide sequence: TGTGCCAGCAGCTTTGGCCTCGTTAGCACAGATACGCAGTATTTT.

This clonotype was detected ten times or more. The chain carries TRBV2 and TRBJ1-5; TRBD1 agrees at 7 bases. The length of the CDR3 is 14 residues. V lost 1 base, J lost 6 bases, and 3 bases stayed unmatched. Germline assignment: CDR1 SNHLY and CDR2 FYNNEI. The CDR3 sequence is CASSEVTGTQPQHF. The CDR3 coding sequence is TGTGCCAGCAGTGAAGTGACAGGGACTCAGCCCCAGCATTTT.